The entry below gives a single T cell receptor (beta chain) sequence along with its context. Using a J-beta primer mix together with a sample-barcoded 5' primer, a second PCR was run for about 6 to 12 cycles. TCRdb re-derived calls from the 5' RACE reads in MiXCR, one entry per CDR3 protein. The table records 800,000 or so distinct CDR3 sequences, approximately 25% of them present only once. Trimming pared 4 bases from V and 0 bases from J, leaving 20 bases between. This CDR3 spans 18 amino acids. In germline, CDR1 is SGDLS, CDR2 YYNGEE. These data are taken from a study of blood T cells in healthy people across ages. Study at large: Using template switching, researchers captured about one barcoded beta molecule for each two T cells.

These data also formed part of another study, on T cells of mothers and their children. That paper notes: The overlap seen between related mothers and children slightly exceeded that of unrelated pairs, though not significantly.

Sequencing input: blood. The V call is TRBV9, the J call TRBJ2-1; D is unresolved. The sequence was obtained from a boy younger than 18 in good health. The CDR3 protein is CASSRVVFGLSSYNEQFF. As DNA, the CDR3 is TGTGCCAGCAGCCGCGTGGTTTTTGGGCTGAGCTCCTACAATGAGCAGTTCTTC.